The 26 T cell receptor beta chains below all came from one sample that was sequenced in a study of identical twins. In TCRdb, the 5' RACE reads were re-called with MiXCR into one record per CDR3 protein. The table lists around 240,000 distinct CDR3 sequences, under 12% of them singletons. Sequencing was done on a sample of memory T cells sorted from blood. These receptor sequences come from a man in his fifties or sixties in good health.

The sample holds many counts of this clonotype. CDR3 residues: CATSRETGEAFF. CDR3 nucleotide sequence: TGTGCCACCAGCAGAGAGACAGGTGAAGCTTTCTTT. The chain has TRBV15 and TRBJ1-1; weak D call: TRBD1 (6 bases). This CDR3 spans 12 amino acids. The germline V gene encodes CDR1 LNHNV and CDR2 YYDKDF (reference sequence). Trimming removed 0 bases from V and 7 bases from J, with 6 bases in between.

The V and J genes are TRBV12-3 or TRBV12-4 and TRBJ1-4; a possible D gene is TRBD1 (5 bases). Deletions cut 6 bases from V and 12 bases from J, with 14 bases between. This CDR3 is built from 12 residues. Here the CDR3 reads CASSRRDSELFF. For the CDR3, the DNA is TGTGCCAGCAGCCGCCGGGACTCCGAACTGTTTTTT.

This clonotype was picked up a small number of times. For the CDR3, the DNA is TGTGCCAGCAGTACAAGAAGGCAGGGTTCCCAAGAGACCCAGTACTTC. Its protein is CASSTRRQGSQETQYF. The V gene is TRBV6-2 or TRBV6-3, the J gene TRBJ2-5, with D possibly matching TRBD1 (5 bases). The V gene lost 5 bases and the J gene lost 1 base, with 17 bases spanning the gap. This CDR3 has 16 amino acids. Germline V lookup: CDR1 MNHEY, CDR2 SVGEGT.

This clonotype was seen repeatedly, ten times or more. The chain is built from TRBV18 and TRBJ2-2; 9 bases are a match to TRBD1. Per the germline V gene, CDR1 is KGHSH and CDR2 is LQKENI. The CDR3 consists of 16 residues. V shed 3 bases and J 6 bases; nucleotides not matched to a gene: 8. The CDR3 coding sequence is TGTGCCAGCTCACCTCCTCGACAGGGGGGCGCCGGGGAGCTGTTTTTT. This sequence encodes CASSPPRQGGAGELFF.

This clonotype was detected ten times or more. The J gene is TRBJ1-3, the V gene TRBV4-2, with D unclear. Looked up from germline, CDR1 is LGHNA and CDR2 is YNFKEQ. The CDR3 totals 15 residues. With 0 bases removed from V and 0 bases from J, the gap between germline ends came to 6 bases. The CDR3 loop is CASSQEPTSGNTIYF. The CDR3 DNA follows: TGTGCCAGCAGCCAAGAACCGACCTCTGGAAACACCATATATTTT.

This clonotype has only a few counts. This chain joins TRBV5-4 and TRBJ2-7, with D uncertain. The CDR3 totals 13 residues. V lost 0 bases and J 6 bases, leaving 10 bases between the germline ends. The germline CDR1 and CDR2 sequences are SGHNT and YYREEE (reference sequence). CDR3 loop: CASSLGVLGEQYF. The CDR3 DNA reads TGTGCCAGCAGCTTGGGGGTCCTGGGCGAGCAGTACTTC.

V gene TRBV7-3 combines with J gene TRBJ2-3, with D perhaps matching TRBD1 or TRBD2 (6 bases each). The V end lost 2 bases, the J end lost 5 bases, and 11 bases lay between the germline ends. Germline V gene lookup returns CDR1 SGHTA and CDR2 FQGTGA. The CDR3 spans 14 residues. The CDR3, as DNA: TGTGCCAGCAGCTTAGGCGGAGGGGGAGATACGCAGTATTTT. Its protein product is CASSLGGGGDTQYF. Full variable domain (missing parts from reference TRBV7-3 and TRBJ2-3): GAGVSQTPSNKVTEKGKYVELRCDPISGHTALYWYRQSLGQGPEFLIYFQGTGAADDSGLPNDRFFAVRPEGSVSTLKIQRTERGDSAVYLCASSLGGGGDTQYFGPGTRLTVL.

The chain couples TRBV30 to TRBJ1-6, with D unclear. Germline V gene sequence: CDR1 GTSNPN, CDR2 SVGIG (reference sequence). The V gene lost 3 bases and the J gene lost 0 bases, with 12 bases spanning the gap. This CDR3 region has 16 residues. This chain's CDR3 is CAWSVRIGSYNSPLHF. The CDR3 coding sequence is TGTGCCTGGAGCGTGCGCATTGGCTCCTATAATTCACCCCTCCACTTT.

At least ten counts were recorded for this clonotype. The chain carries TRBV10-3 and TRBJ2-7; D gene ambiguous. The CDR3 length is 15 residues. Germline loops: CDR1 ENHRY, CDR2 SYGVKD. V lost 4 bases, J lost 1 base, and 14 bases lay in between. The chain's CDR3 is CAISAPNSGSYEQYF. CDR3 bases: TGTGCCATCAGTGCCCCGAACTCCGGGTCCTACGAGCAGTACTTC.

This clonotype was counted only a few times. The rearrangement links TRBV28 to TRBJ2-7; 10 bases match TRBD2. The length of the CDR3 is 15 residues. The V segment lost 5 bases and the J segment 0 bases; nucleotides outside the gene matches: 4. Germline lookup yields CDR1 MDHEN and CDR2 SYDVKM. The CDR3 reads CASSAPSGGSYEQYF. The DNA of the CDR3 is TGTGCCAGCAGTGCCCCTAGCGGGGGCTCCTACGAGCAGTACTTC. The whole variable domain, filled in from reference TRBV28 and TRBJ2-7, reads DVKVTQSSRYLVKRTGEKVFLECVQDMDHENMFWYRQDPGLGLRLIYFSYDVKMKEKGDIPEGYSVSREKKERFSLILESASTNQTSMYLCASSAPSGGSYEQYFGPGTRLTVT.

Ten or more counts support this clonotype. The chain has TRBV20-1 and TRBJ2-3; either TRBD1 or TRBD2 may fit D (7 bases each). From germline, CDR1 is DFQATT and CDR2 SNEGSKA (reference sequence). The CDR3 sequence is 14 residues long. The V and J ends lost 4 bases and 5 bases respectively, with 16 bases between them. The CDR3 is CSATPGGAEDTQYF. The CDR3 nucleotides read TGCAGTGCTACGCCAGGGGGGGCGGAAGATACGCAGTATTTT.

The chain uses TRBV28 and TRBJ2-2, with 8 bases identical to TRBD2. With V trimmed by 5 bases and J by 4 bases, 6 bases remained unmatched. Germline V gives CDR1 MDHEN, CDR2 SYDVKM. This CDR3 region has 15 residues. CDR3 sequence reads: CASSPELAVTGELFF. For the CDR3, the DNA is TGTGCCAGCAGTCCAGAACTAGCGGTCACCGGGGAGCTGTTTTTT.

This clonotype was recorded at least ten times. The rearrangement joins TRBV18 to TRBJ2-1, with TRBD1 as a possible D gene (5 bases). The V gene lost 5 bases and the J gene lost 0 bases, with 8 bases spanning the gap. Germline lookup yields CDR1 KGHSH and CDR2 LQKENI. The CDR3 contains 14 residues. CDR3 coding DNA: TGTGCCAGCTCATATACAGGCTCCTACAATGAGCAGTTCTTC. Amino acids: CASSYTGSYNEQFF.

This clonotype was detected a few times. The chain combines TRBV11-2 with TRBJ2-5; D perhaps matches TRBD2 (6 bases). There are 15 residues in the CDR3. Germline V CDR1 and CDR2: SGHAT, FQNNGV. V dropped 3 bases and J dropped 4 bases, with 15 bases sitting between them. The CDR3 loop reads CASSLEGRFRETQYF. In DNA, the CDR3 is TGTGCCAGCAGCTTGGAGGGACGTTTTCGAGAGACCCAGTACTTC.

The rearrangement uses TRBV7-2 and TRBJ2-3; TRBD2 matches 9 bases. V shed 5 bases, J shed 3 bases, and the junction held 6 bases outside the gene matches. The CDR3 covers 15 residues. From germline, CDR1 is SGHTA and CDR2 FQGNSA. In DNA, the CDR3 is TGTGCCAGCAGCGACGGACTAGCGCGGACAGATACGCAGTATTTT. Amino acid sequence: CASSDGLARTDTQYF.

J is TRBJ2-1 and V is TRBV7-3; 16 bases agree with TRBD2. Trimming cost V 0 bases and J 7 bases; bases outside gene matches: 6. The CDR3 has 18 residues. Germline CDR1 SGHTA, CDR2 FQGTGA. As DNA, the CDR3 is TGTGCCAGCAGCTTAACTGGGACTAGCGGGAGGGCCGGGAATGAGCAGTTCTTC. Translated, it gives CASSLTGTSGRAGNEQFF. The variable domain in full, with the rest retrieved from reference TRBV7-3 and TRBJ2-1, is GAGVSQTPSNKVTEKGKYVELRCDPISGHTALYWYRQSLGQGPEFLIYFQGTGAADDSGLPNDRFFAVRPEGSVSTLKIQRTERGDSAVYLCASSLTGTSGRAGNEQFFGPGTRLTVL.

Many counts were recorded for this clonotype. The V gene is TRBV29-1, the J gene TRBJ2-1, with D unclear. CDR1 SQVTM and CDR2 ANQGSEA come from the germline V gene. This CDR3 is built from 12 residues. Trimming removed 8 bases from V and 0 bases from J, with 8 bases in between. The CDR3 loop is CSLDNSYNEQFF. The CDR3 coding sequence is TGCAGCCTAGATAACTCCTACAATGAGCAGTTCTTC.

This clonotype has more than one count but fewer than ten. The chain recombines TRBV15 with TRBJ2-2, with D tentatively TRBD1 (5 bases). Trimming stripped 0 bases from V and 5 bases from J, with 10 bases between. The CDR3 extends over 15 amino acids. Germline V gene data show CDR1 as LNHNV and CDR2 as YYDKDF (reference sequence). CDR3 sequence: CATSRDFRETGELFF. CDR3 in DNA: TGTGCCACCAGCAGAGATTTCAGGGAAACCGGGGAGCTGTTTTTT. The whole variable domain, remainder taken from reference TRBV15 and TRBJ2-2, is DAMVIQNPRYQVTQFGKPVTLSCSQTLNHNVMYWYQQKSSQAPKLLFHYYDKDFNNEADTPDNFQSRRPNTSFCFLDIRSPGLGDTAMYLCATSRDFRETGELFFGEGSRLTVL.

This clonotype was observed many times. The chain recombines TRBV7-2 with TRBJ2-1, with 7 bases aligning to TRBD1. Trimming took 5 bases from V and 10 from J; bases not matched to a gene: 14. The CDR3 consists of 15 residues. CDR1 and CDR2 (germline): SGHTA, FQGNSA. The CDR3 region is CASSPWTGAEVEQFF. The CDR3 region has the DNA TGTGCCAGCAGCCCCTGGACAGGTGCCGAGGTCGAGCAGTTCTTC.

This clonotype appeared a few times. The chain couples TRBV15 to TRBJ2-7; no firm D call. The V end was cut by 0 bases, the J end by 3 bases, with 9 bases between. The CDR3 is 14 residues long. Per the germline V gene, CDR1 is LNHNV and CDR2 is YYDKDF (reference sequence). DNA for the CDR3: TGTGCCACCAGCAGAGATGGCAGAGACTACGAGCAGTACTTC. Translating gives CATSRDGRDYEQYF.

There are many counts of this clonotype. This chain joins TRBV29-1 and TRBJ2-1, with D possibly being TRBD1 or TRBD2 (7 bases each). CDR1 SQVTM and CDR2 ANQGSEA come from the germline V gene. The CDR3 runs to 16 residues. CDR3 DNA sequence: TGCAGTTTTGGGGGGGAGACAGGGCGGGCATACAATGAGCAGTTCTTC. Encoded protein: CSFGGETGRAYNEQFF.

This clonotype was counted a few times. The chain joins TRBV5-1 to TRBJ1-4; 8 nucleotides line up with TRBD1. Germline V gene data show CDR1 as SGHRS and CDR2 as YFSETQ. The V and J ends lost 2 bases and 7 bases, in that order; junction bases with no gene match: 7. CDR3 size: 15 residues. As DNA, the CDR3 is TGCGCCAGCAGCTTAACCCGGGACAGGAGTGAAAAACTGTTTTTT. Protein sequence: CASSLTRDRSEKLFF.

The chain combines TRBV20-1 with TRBJ2-7; unclear D gene. V lost 1 base to trimming and J lost 6 bases, with 13 bases between them. The CDR3 runs to 13 residues. CDR1 and CDR2 (germline): DFQATT, SNEGSKA (reference sequence). CDR3 amino acids: CSARVAGWSEQYF. The DNA of the CDR3 is TGCAGTGCTAGAGTAGCCGGGTGGAGCGAGCAGTACTTC.

This clonotype showed up many times. V and J are TRBV11-2 and TRBJ2-7; tentatively, D is TRBD2 (5 bases). This CDR3 comprises 13 residues. Deletions cut 4 bases from V and 4 bases from J, with 11 bases between. Germline CDR1 is SGHAT and CDR2 is FQNNGV. CDR3 sequence (DNA): TGTGCCAGCAGCTCCCCGGGGAGTTACGAGCAGTACTTC. This gives the protein CASSSPGSYEQYF.

This chain joins TRBV20-1 and TRBJ1-1; D is possibly TRBD1 (5 bases). Trimming left V 0 bases short and J 1 base short, with 12 bases between. This CDR3 is 15 amino acids long. Germline V lookup: CDR1 DFQATT, CDR2 SNEGSKA (reference sequence). The CDR3 bases are TGCAGTGCTAGAGATTTTTTCCAGGGGAACACTGAAGCTTTCTTT. The encoded protein is CSARDFFQGNTEAFF.

Ten or more counts support this clonotype. This rearrangement joins TRBV10-3 to TRBJ2-6; TRBD1 agrees at 11 bases. The J segment lost 8 bases and the V segment lost 0 bases, leaving 6 bases of the junction unmatched. From germline, CDR1 is ENHRY and CDR2 SYGVKD. This CDR3 region has 17 residues. The CDR3 region has the DNA TGTGCCATCAGTGAGTCGGGACAGGGGGTTAAGCCCAACGTCCTGACTTTC. Translated: CAISESGQGVKPNVLTF.